This TCR beta chain was profiled in a study of cytomegalovirus exposure and HLA in healthy donors. Whole-study findings and limits: The study designated 160 or so TCR beta chains cytomegalovirus-associated.

Worth noting for this clone: Its antigen remains unidentified.

V trimming: 5 bases; J trimming: 5 bases; junction bases outside the gene matches: 10. Germline assignment: CDR1 SGHDT and CDR2 YYEEEE. The CDR3 covers 15 residues. Primers included in the PCR were 60 Vbeta and 13 Jbeta primers. Profiled with immunoSEQ multiplex PCR; TCRdb holds only in-frame clones, not every one. Among around 180,000 clones listed, less than 85% were seen once. The clonotype originates from a boy aged 2 to 10 in good health and CMV-seronegative. The specimen was PBMCs. This chain joins TRBV5-6 and TRBJ2-7; 10 positions match TRBD2. This CDR3 reads CASRLKSGGAHEQYF. CDR3 sequence (DNA): TGTGCCAGCAGACTTAAAAGCGGGGGGGCCCACGAGCAGTACTTC.